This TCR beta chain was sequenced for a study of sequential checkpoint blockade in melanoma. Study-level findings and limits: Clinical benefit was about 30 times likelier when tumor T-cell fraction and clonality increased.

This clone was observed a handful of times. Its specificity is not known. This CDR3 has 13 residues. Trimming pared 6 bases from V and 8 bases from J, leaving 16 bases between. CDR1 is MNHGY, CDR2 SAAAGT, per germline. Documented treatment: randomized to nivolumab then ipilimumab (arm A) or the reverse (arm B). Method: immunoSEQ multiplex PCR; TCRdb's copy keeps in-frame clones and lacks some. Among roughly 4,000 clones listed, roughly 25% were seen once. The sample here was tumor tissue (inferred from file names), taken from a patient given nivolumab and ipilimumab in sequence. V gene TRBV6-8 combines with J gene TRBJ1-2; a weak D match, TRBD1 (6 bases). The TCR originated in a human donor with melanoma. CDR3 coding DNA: TGTGCCAGCAGCCCCCGGCAGGGGAGAGGCTACACCTTC. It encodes CASSPRQGRGYTF.